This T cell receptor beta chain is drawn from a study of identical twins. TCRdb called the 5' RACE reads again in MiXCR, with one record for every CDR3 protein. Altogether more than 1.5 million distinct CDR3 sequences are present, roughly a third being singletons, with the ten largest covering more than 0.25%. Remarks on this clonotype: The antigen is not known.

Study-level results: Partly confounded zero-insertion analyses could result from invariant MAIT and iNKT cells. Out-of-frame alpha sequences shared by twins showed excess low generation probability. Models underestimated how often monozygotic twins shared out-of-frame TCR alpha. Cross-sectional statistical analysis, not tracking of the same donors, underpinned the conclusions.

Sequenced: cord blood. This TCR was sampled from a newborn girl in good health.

The CDR3 loop reads CATSTLAGEQYF. The CDR3, as DNA: TGTGCCACCAGCACCCTTGCGGGGGAGCAGTACTTC. V is TRBV15 and J is TRBJ2-7, with TRBD2 as a possible D gene (6 bases). Trimming cost V 4 bases and J 7 bases, with 11 bases left between them. The CDR3 runs 12 residues. Per germline, CDR1 LNHNV and CDR2 YYDKDF (reference sequence). Full variable domain (outside the CDR3, taken from reference TRBV15 and TRBJ2-7): DAMVIQNPRYQVTQFGKPVTLSCSQTLNHNVMYWYQQKSSQAPKLLFHYYDKDFNNEADTPDNFQSRRPNTSFCFLDIRSPGLGDTAMYLCATSTLAGEQYFGPGTRLTVT.